Listed below are T cell receptor beta chains from one sample, sequenced in a study of blood T cell repertoires in COVID-19. Some clones are missing from TCRdb's copy, which holds only in-frame ones; the method was immunoSEQ multiplex PCR. The sample carries 35,000 to 45,000 clones, 75% to 80% recorded once. What was sequenced was peripheral blood. The receptor source for this set is an older man with active or convalescent COVID-19. The CDR3 runs from the conserved cysteine through the conserved F or W. Fields, in order: clone size, CDR3 length, V gene, J gene, D gene, CDR3 DNA, CDR3 protein. A D gene is named only where the DNA matches it firmly. Rows give clone size only sometimes, using once, few, many, or a class for an expanded clone.

NA	17	TRBV5-1	TRBJ2-7	TRBD2	TGCGCCAGCAGGAGTGGACTAGCGGGGGGGCAAATCTACGAGCAGTACTTC	CASRSGLAGGQIYEQYF
NA	12	TRBV30	TRBJ1-1	NA	TGTGCCTGGAGTGTAATCGGAGATGTGGCTTTCTTT	CAWSVIGDVAFF
few	12	TRBV24-1	TRBJ1-1	TRBD1	TGTGCCACCAGTGAGCGACAGGGAGCAGCTTTCTTT	CATSERQGAAFF
once	16	TRBV30	TRBJ2-3	NA	TGTGCCTGGAGTGTGGGGAGTAGCGGAAGCACAGATACGCAGTATTTT	CAWSVGSSGSTDTQYF
large	13	TRBV19	TRBJ2-2	NA	TGTGCCAGTACCCCGGTGGACACCGGGGAGCTGTTTTTT	CASTPVDTGELFF
NA	13	TRBV7-9	TRBJ2-7	NA	TGTGCCAGCAGCTTAGGGGGAGAGCACGAGCAGTACTTC	CASSLGGEHEQYF
NA	12	TRBV5-4	TRBJ2-4	TRBD1	TGTGCCAGCAGCCACCCAGGGGGTATTCAGTACTTC	CASSHPGGIQYF
few	14	TRBV6-2/TRBV6-3	TRBJ1-2	TRBD1	TGTGCCAGCAGTCCCCGACAGGGGAGGTATGGCTACACCTTC	CASSPRQGRYGYTF
once	13	TRBV28	TRBJ2-2	NA	TGTGCCAGCACCCTTCAGTCGATCGGGGAGCTGTTTTTT	CASTLQSIGELFF
few	16	TRBV18	TRBJ1-2	TRBD1	TGTGCCAGCTCGCATACGGACAGGGGGCGATTTGGTGGCTACACCTTC	CASSHTDRGRFGGYTF
NA	20	TRBV5-1	TRBJ2-6	TRBD2	TGCGCCAGCAGCCCCGAGGGACTAGCGGGGGCATACTCTGGGGCCAACGTCCTGACTTTC	CASSPEGLAGAYSGANVLTF
NA	17	TRBV5-6	TRBJ2-3	TRBD2	TGTGCCAGCAGCTCGATGGCGACTAGCGGATCCACAGATACGCAGTATTTT	CASSSMATSGSTDTQYF
NA	13	TRBV28	TRBJ2-3	NA	TGTGCCAGCACCCTTTACAAGACAGATACGCAGTATTTT	CASTLYKTDTQYF